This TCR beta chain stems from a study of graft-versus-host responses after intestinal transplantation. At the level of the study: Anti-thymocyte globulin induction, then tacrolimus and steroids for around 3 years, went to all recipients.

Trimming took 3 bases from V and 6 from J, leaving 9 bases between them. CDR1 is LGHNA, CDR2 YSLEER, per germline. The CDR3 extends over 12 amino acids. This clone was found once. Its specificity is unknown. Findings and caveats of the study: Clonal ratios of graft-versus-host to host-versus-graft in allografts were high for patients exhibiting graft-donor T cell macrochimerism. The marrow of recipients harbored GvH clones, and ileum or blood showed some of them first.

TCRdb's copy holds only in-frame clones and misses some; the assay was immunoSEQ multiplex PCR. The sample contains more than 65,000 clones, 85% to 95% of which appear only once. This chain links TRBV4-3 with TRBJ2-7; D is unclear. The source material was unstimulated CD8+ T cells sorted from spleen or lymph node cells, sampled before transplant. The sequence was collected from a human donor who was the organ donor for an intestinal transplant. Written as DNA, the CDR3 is TGCGCCAGCAGCCAGGTTTCGGGCGAGCAGTACTTC. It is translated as CASSQVSGEQYF.